This TCR beta chain was observed in a study of T cells in Graves' hyperthyroidism and ophthalmopathy. Study-wide results and caveats: Ophthalmopathy and stable hyperthyroidism were told apart by a 13 V-J model. Blood also carried most thyroid clonotypes expanded above 0.001.

Amplification of TCR beta CDR3 regions used RNA as the template. The primer set for the first-round RT-PCR of the TCR CDR3 was HTBI. TCRdb processed the multiplex PCR reads anew with MiXCR; each CDR3 protein has one entry. The sample carries around 570,000 distinct CDR3 sequences, around 20% recorded once. This clonotype was seen only a few times. The antigen is undetermined. The CDR3 totals 12 residues. The germline V and J ends were trimmed by 6 bases and 4 bases, with 8 bases remaining between them. The sequenced sample was blood. The chain employs TRBV12-3 or TRBV12-4 and TRBJ2-3; the D gene is possibly TRBD2 (6 bases). The TCR was taken from a middle-aged man with Graves' ophthalmopathy. CDR3 nucleotides: TGTGCCAGCAGGGGGGAGGCAGATACGCAGTATTTT. This encodes CASRGEADTQYF.